The rows below give T cell receptor beta chains drawn from one sample of a study of T cell responses to AZD1222 COVID-19 vaccine. Profiling relied on immunoSEQ multiplex PCR, and the TCRdb table lists in-frame clones only, not all of them. In the table there are 180,000 or so clones, about 86% of which are singletons. The starting material was peripheral blood, obtained on day 0 of AZD1222 vaccination. The receptors were gathered from an adult in good health. CDR3s include the opening cysteine and the closing phenylalanine or tryptophan. A D gene is named only where the DNA matches it firmly. Some rows mark clone size as missing; the rest say once, few, many or name a class of expanded clone.

clone_size d_call j_call v_call cdr3_nt cdr3_aa
NA NA TRBJ1-6 TRBV6-6 TGTGCCAGCAGTTACGCGGACTCCTATAATTCACCCCTCCACTTT CASSYADSYNSPLHF
many NA TRBJ2-1 TRBV30 TGTGCCTGGAGTGTGAGGGGAGCTAGCCGAAATGAGCAGTTCTTC CAWSVRGASRNEQFF
NA TRBD2 TRBJ2-5 TRBV5-4 TGTGCCAGCAGCCCAACCCTTATGTTGGGCGGGGGGACCCAAGAGACCCAGTACTTC CASSPTLMLGGGTQETQYF
NA NA TRBJ2-2 TRBV6-5 TGTGCCAGCAGTTCCCGAGCGGGCCCGGGCACCGGGGAGCTGTTTTTT CASSSRAGPGTGELFF
NA NA TRBJ1-2 TRBV3-1/TRBV3-2 TGTGCCAGCAGCCACCGGACCCTACAATTTAACTATGGCTACACCTTC CASSHRTLQFNYGYTF
NA NA TRBJ2-1 TRBV11-2 TGTGCCAGCAGCCTTTACTCCGGCCACAATGAGCAGTTCTTC CASSLYSGHNEQFF
NA NA TRBJ2-7 TRBV11-2 TGTGCCAGCAGTCCAGGACCGTACTCCCCGTCGTACGAGCAGTACTTC CASSPGPYSPSYEQYF
NA NA TRBJ1-4 TRBV9 TGTGCCAGCAGCGTCTCACCTAGACTAGCAACTAATGAAAAACTGTTTTTT CASSVSPRLATNEKLFF
NA NA TRBJ2-4 TRBV4-2 TGTGCCAGCAGCCAAGATCTTGAAGGGTCGGGGTCCAAAAACATTCAGTACTTC CASSQDLEGSGSKNIQYF
NA NA TRBJ2-5 TRBV30 TGTGCCTGGAGTGTACAAGAGACCCAGTACTTC CAWSVQETQYF
NA NA TRBJ1-1 TRBV18 TGTGCCAGCTCATCCTTTGCCAGGCGGCCGAACACTGAAGCTTTCTTT CASSSFARRPNTEAFF
NA TRBD1 TRBJ2-1 TRBV19 TGTGCCAGTATTGGGGGACAGGGGGCCTGGAATGAGCAGTTCTTC CASIGGQGAWNEQFF
NA NA TRBJ2-7 TRBV5-1 TGCGCCAGCAGCCCCTCGGCGACTAGATACTACGAGCAGTACTTC CASSPSATRYYEQYF
few TRBD1 TRBJ1-4 TRBV19 TGTGCCAGTAGCCTGATCGGACAGGTCACCGTCGAAAAACTGTTTTTT CASSLIGQVTVEKLFF
NA TRBD2 TRBJ2-1 TRBV5-6 TGTGCCAGCACCCCCTTACTAGCGGGGGGGCCGGATGAGCAGTTCTTC CASTPLLAGGPDEQFF
NA NA TRBJ2-5 TRBV3-1/TRBV3-2 TGTGCCAGCAGCCAGACGCTACCTGGCGGGGCGATGGAGACCCAGTACTTC CASSQTLPGGAMETQYF
NA NA TRBJ1-4 TRBV4-2 TGTGCCAGCAGCCATGCCGGGACAACAACTAATGAAAAACTGTTTTTT CASSHAGTTTNEKLFF
NA NA TRBJ1-1 TRBV27 TGTGCCAGCATACCCCGGGGGGCTCTTAACACTGAAGCTTTCTTT CASIPRGALNTEAFF
NA NA TRBJ2-3 TRBV6-5 TGTGCCAGCAGAAAGGGAGATACGCAGTATTTT CASRKGDTQYF
NA NA TRBJ1-1 TRBV27 TGTGCCAGCAGTTTATCGAGGGGCATGAACACTGAAGCTTTCTTT CASSLSRGMNTEAFF
NA NA TRBJ1-2 TRBV5-1 TGCGCCAGCAGCACGGAGGGCAAGCTCTATGGCTACACCTTC CASSTEGKLYGYTF
NA NA TRBJ2-2 TRBV25-1 TGTGCCACCGGGACCGGGGAGCTGTTTTTT CATGTGELFF
NA NA TRBJ2-7 TRBV2 TGTGCCAGCAGTGAAGTCCGGACAGAGCCCTACTCCTACGAGCAGTACTTC CASSEVRTEPYSYEQYF